The present TCR beta chain was sequenced within a study of cytomegalovirus exposure and HLA in healthy donors. Study-wide findings and caveats: TCR beta sequences reportedly predicted the HLA-A and HLA-B alleles of most subjects accurately. A later analysis found common viral pathogens apparently linked to several of the most significant clusters. It was assumed in the presence/absence analyses that sequencing depth was roughly uniform across donors.

V lost 4 bases to trimming and J lost 5 bases, with 11 bases between them. CDR1 and CDR2 from the germline V gene are SGHAT and FQNNGV. The CDR3 extends over 13 amino acids. Use of 60 Vbeta and 13 Jbeta primers characterized the PCR. Measured with immunoSEQ multiplex PCR; TCRdb has only the in-frame clones, and not every one. This table has 95,000 to 150,000 clones, approximately 80% appearing once. As regards this clone: Its target is not known.

This clonotype originated in a man between 18 and 35 years old in good health and CMV-seropositive. The chain has TRBV11-2 and TRBJ1-1, with a possible D match to TRBD1 (6 bases). Sequencing was carried out using PBMCs. The CDR3 here is CASSSGVQTEAFF. CDR3 nucleotide sequence: TGTGCCAGCAGCTCAGGGGTCCAAACTGAAGCTTTCTTT. The variable domain in full, completed from reference TRBV11-2 and TRBJ1-1, reads EAGVAQSPRYKIIEKRQSVAFWCNPISGHATLYWYQQILGQGPKLLIQFQNNGVVDDSQLPKDRFSAERLKGVDSTLKIQPAKLEDSAVYLCASSSGVQTEAFFGQGTRLTVV.